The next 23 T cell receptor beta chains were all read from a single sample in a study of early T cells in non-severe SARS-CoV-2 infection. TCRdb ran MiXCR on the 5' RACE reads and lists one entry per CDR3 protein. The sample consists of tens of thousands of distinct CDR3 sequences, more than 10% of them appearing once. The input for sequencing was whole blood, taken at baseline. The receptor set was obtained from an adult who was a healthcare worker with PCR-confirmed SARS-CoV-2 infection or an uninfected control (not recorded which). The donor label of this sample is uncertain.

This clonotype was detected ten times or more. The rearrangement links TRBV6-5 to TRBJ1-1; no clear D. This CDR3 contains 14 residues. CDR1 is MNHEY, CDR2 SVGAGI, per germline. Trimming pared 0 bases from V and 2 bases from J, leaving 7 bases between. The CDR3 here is CASSYSLGNTEAFF. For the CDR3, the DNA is TGTGCCAGCAGTTACTCTCTGGGAAACACTGAAGCTTTCTTT.

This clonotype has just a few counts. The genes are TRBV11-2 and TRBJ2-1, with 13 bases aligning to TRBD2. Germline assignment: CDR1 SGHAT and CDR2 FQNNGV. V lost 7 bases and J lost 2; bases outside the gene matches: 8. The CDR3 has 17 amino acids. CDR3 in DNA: TGTGCCAGCAAACCCGGGACTAGCGGGGTGGCCTACAATGAGCAGTTCTTC. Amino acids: CASKPGTSGVAYNEQFF. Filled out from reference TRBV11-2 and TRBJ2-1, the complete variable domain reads EAGVAQSPRYKIIEKRQSVAFWCNPISGHATLYWYQQILGQGPKLLIQFQNNGVVDDSQLPKDRFSAERLKGVDSTLKIQPAKLEDSAVYLCASKPGTSGVAYNEQFFGPGTRLTVL.

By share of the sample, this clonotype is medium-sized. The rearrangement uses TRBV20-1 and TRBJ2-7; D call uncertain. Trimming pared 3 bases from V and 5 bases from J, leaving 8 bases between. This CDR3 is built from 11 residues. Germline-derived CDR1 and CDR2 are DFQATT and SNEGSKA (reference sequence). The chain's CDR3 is CSASSGHEQYV. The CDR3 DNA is TGCAGTGCTAGTTCCGGCCACGAGCAGTACGTC.

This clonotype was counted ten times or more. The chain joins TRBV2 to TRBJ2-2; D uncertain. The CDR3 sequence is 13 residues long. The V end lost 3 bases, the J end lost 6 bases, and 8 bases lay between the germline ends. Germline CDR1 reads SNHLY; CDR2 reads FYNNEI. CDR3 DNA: TGTGCCAGCAGTGAGGAAGGCGCCGGGGAGCTGTTTTTT. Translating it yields CASSEEGAGELFF. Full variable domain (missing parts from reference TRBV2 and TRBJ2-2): EPEVTQTPSHQVTQMGQEVILRCVPISNHLYFYWYRQILGQKVEFLVSFYNNEISEKSEIFDDQFSVERPDGSNFTLKIRSTKLEDSAMYFCASSEEGAGELFFGEGSRLTVL.

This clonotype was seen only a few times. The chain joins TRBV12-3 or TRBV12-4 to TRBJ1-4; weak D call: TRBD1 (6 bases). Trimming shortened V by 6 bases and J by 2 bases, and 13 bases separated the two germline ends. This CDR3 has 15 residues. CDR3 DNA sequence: TGTGCCAGCAGACTTCAGGGGACGACTAATGAAAAACTGTTTTTT. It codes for CASRLQGTTNEKLFF.

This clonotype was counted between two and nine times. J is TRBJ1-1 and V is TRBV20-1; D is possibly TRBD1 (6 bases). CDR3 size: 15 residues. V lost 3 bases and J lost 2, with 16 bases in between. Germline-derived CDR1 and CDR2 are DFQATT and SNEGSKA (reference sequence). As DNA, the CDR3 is TGCAGTGCTAGGCTGTCGGGGGCGGGTAACACTGAAGCTTTCTTT. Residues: CSARLSGAGNTEAFF.

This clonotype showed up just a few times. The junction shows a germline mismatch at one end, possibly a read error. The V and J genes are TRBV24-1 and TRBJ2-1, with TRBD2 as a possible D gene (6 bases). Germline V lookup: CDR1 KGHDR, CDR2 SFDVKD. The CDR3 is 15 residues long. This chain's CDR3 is CATSALSGAYNEQFF. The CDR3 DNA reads TGTGCCACCAGTGCTTTGTCGGGGGCCTACAATGAGCAGTTCTTC.

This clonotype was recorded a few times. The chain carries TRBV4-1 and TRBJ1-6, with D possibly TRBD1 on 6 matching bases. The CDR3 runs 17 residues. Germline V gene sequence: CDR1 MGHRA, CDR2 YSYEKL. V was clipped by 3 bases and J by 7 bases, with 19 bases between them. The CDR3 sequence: CASSQTTGRLLNSPLHF. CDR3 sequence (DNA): TGCGCCAGCAGCCAGACGACAGGAAGGCTATTAAATTCACCCCTCCACTTT.

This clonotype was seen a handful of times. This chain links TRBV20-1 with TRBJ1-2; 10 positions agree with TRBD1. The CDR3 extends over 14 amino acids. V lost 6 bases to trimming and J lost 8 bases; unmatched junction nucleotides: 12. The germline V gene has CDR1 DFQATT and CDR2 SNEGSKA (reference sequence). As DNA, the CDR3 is TGCAGTGCCCGCCCGGACAGGGGGAATGGGGGCTACACCTTC. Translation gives CSARPDRGNGGYTF.

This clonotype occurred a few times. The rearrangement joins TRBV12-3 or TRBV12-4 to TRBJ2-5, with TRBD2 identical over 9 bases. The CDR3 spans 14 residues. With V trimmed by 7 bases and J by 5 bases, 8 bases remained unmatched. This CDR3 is CASTRGGASETQYF. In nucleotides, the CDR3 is TGTGCCAGCACCCGCGGGGGGGCCAGTGAGACCCAGTACTTC.

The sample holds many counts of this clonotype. CDR3 residues: CASSYGGQGTRDTEAFF. The CDR3 coding sequence is TGTGCCAGCAGTTACGGCGGACAGGGAACGCGGGACACTGAAGCTTTCTTT. The genes are TRBV6-2 or TRBV6-3 and TRBJ1-1, with 8 positions matching TRBD1. Germline assignment: CDR1 MNHEY and CDR2 SVGEGT. V shed 2 bases and J 3 bases; nucleotides not matched to a gene: 11. This CDR3 is 17 amino acids long.

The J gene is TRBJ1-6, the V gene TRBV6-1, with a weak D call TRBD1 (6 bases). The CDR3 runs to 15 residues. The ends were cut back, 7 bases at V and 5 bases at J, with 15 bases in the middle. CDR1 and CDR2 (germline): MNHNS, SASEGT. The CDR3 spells CASIPGQTDNSPLHF. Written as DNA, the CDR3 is TGTGCCAGCATTCCAGGACAGACAGATAATTCACCCCTCCACTTT.

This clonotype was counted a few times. The CDR3 region has the DNA TGCGCCAGCAGCCCCCACCGATTGAGGGTTTTCGTCGATGAAAAACTGTTTTTT. This encodes CASSPHRLRVFVDEKLFF. The chain uses TRBV4-1 and TRBJ1-4; D is undetermined. CDR3 length: 18 amino acids. Germline-derived CDR1 and CDR2 are MGHRA and YSYEKL. V was cut by 4 bases and J by 6 bases, with 24 bases left in between.

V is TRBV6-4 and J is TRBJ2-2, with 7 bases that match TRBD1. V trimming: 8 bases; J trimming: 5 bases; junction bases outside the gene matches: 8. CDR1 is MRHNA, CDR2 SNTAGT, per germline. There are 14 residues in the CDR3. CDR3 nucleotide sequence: TGTGCCAGCCAATTAGAACAGGGGACCGGGGAGCTGTTTTTT. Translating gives CASQLEQGTGELFF.

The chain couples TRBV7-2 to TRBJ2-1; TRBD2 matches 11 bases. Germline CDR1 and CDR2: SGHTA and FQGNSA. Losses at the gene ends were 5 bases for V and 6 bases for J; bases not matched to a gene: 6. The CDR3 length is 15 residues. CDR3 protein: CASSDSGGAFNEQFF. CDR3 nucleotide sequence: TGTGCCAGCAGCGATAGCGGGGGGGCCTTCAATGAGCAGTTCTTC.

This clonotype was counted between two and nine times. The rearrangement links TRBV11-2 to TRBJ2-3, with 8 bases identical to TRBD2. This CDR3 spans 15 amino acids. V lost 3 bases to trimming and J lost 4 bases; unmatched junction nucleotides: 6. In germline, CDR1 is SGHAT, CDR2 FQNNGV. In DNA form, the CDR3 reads TGTGCCAGCAGCTTCCCCGGACTAGCTGCAGATACGCAGTATTTT. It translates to CASSFPGLAADTQYF.

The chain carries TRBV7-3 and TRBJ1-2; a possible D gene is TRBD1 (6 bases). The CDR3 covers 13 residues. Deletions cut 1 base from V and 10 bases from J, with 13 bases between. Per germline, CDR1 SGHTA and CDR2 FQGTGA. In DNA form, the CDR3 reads TGTGCCAGCAGCTTAATGGCAGGGGAGGACTACACCTTC. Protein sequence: CASSLMAGEDYTF.

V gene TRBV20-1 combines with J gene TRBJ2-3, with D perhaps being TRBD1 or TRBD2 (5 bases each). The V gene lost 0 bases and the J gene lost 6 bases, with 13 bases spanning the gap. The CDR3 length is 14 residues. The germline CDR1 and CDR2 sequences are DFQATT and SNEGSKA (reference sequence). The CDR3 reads CSARDGAAADTQYF. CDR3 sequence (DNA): TGCAGTGCTAGAGATGGGGCAGCGGCGGATACGCAGTATTTT.

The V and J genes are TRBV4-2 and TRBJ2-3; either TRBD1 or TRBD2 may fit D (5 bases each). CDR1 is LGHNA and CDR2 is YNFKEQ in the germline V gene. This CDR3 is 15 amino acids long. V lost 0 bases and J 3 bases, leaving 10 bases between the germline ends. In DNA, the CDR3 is TGTGCCAGCAGCCAAGAGTGGGGCGGGACAGATACGCAGTATTTT. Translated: CASSQEWGGTDTQYF.

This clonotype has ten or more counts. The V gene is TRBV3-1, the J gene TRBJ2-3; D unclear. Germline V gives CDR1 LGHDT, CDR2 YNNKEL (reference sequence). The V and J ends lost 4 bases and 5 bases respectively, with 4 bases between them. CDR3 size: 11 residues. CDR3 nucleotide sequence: TGTGCCAGCAGCCTTTTAGATACGCAGTATTTT. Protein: CASSLLDTQYF.

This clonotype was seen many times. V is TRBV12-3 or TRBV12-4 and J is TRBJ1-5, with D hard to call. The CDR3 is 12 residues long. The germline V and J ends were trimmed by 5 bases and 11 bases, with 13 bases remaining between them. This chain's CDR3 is CASSNEGMAQHF. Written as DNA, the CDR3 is TGTGCCAGCAGTAATGAGGGCATGGCCCAGCATTTT.

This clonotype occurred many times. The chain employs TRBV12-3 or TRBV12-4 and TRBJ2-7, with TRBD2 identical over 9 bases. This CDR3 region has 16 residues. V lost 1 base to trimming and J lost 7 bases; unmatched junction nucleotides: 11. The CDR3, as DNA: TGTGCCAGCAGTTTAGGCTCCGCGGGGGGGCCGGGTGAGCAGTACGTC. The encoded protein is CASSLGSAGGPGEQYV.

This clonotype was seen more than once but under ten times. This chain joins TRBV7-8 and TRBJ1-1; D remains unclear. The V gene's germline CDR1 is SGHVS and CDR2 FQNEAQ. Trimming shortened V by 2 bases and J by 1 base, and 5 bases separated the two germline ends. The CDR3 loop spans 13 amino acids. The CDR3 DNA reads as TGTGCCAGCAGCTTATATCAGAACACTGAAGCTTTCTTT. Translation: CASSLYQNTEAFF. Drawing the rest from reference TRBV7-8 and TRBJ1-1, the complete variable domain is GAGVSQSPRYKVAKRGQDVALRCDPISGHVSLFWYQQALGQGPEFLTYFQNEAQLDKSGLPSDRFFAERPEGSVSTLKIQRTQQEDSAVYLCASSLYQNTEAFFGQGTRLTVV.